Detailed here is one T cell receptor (beta chain). The target antigen is unknown. These data belong to a study of T cell responses to AZD1222 COVID-19 vaccine. Study observations and caveats: In the spike-specific TCR repertoire, nearly half reportedly target unmutated variant regions.

Trimming left V 1 base short and J 2 bases short, with 11 bases between. CDR3 length equals 15 residues. Per germline, CDR1 LGHNA and CDR2 YNFKEQ. Analysis merged second doses at about 4 or about 12 weeks. This table comes from immunoSEQ multiplex PCR, and its TCRdb copy is limited to in-frame clones, with some not included. This sample yields tens of thousands of clones, of which 80% to 95% are seen a single time; around 8% belongs to the top ten. The gene calls are TRBV4-2 and TRBJ1-2; D not certain. The sequencing here drew on peripheral blood, taken 28 days after the second AZD1222 dose. This receptor was identified in an adult who received the AZD1222 COVID-19 vaccine. The CDR3 coding sequence is TGTGCCAGCAGCCAAGTTTCCACCATCAACTATGGCTACACCTTC. Its protein is CASSQVSTINYGYTF.